These 22 T cell receptor beta chains were all obtained from the same sample, sequenced in a study of shared clonotypes between healthy human individuals. Sequencing was performed with immunoSEQ multiplex PCR; in TCRdb, only in-frame clones are kept and a portion is missing. The table lists 1.5 million to 2.5 million clones, about 95% of them singletons. Cells designated naive CD8 were CD45RO-negative and were positively selected for CCR7, with terminally differentiated effector memory CD45RA+ cells excluded. Sequenced: naive CD8+ T cells sorted from blood. The receptor set was obtained from a man between 18 and 35 years old in good health.

The CDR3 is CASSLAGGAGETQYF. The CDR3, as DNA: TGTGCCAGCAGCTTAGCGGGGGGAGCCGGGGAGACCCAGTACTTC. V usage is TRBV7-9 and J usage is TRBJ2-5, with D tentatively TRBD2 (6 bases). The ends were cut back, 0 bases at V and 5 bases at J, with 13 bases in the middle. The CDR3 contains 15 residues. Germline CDR1 and CDR2: SEHNR and FQNEAQ (reference sequence).

A note on this clone: Other DNA sequences within the sample encode an identical CDR3. The rearrangement uses TRBV19 and TRBJ2-1; a possible D gene is TRBD2 (7 bases). The V gene's germline CDR1 is LNHDA and CDR2 SQIVND (reference sequence). Trimming stripped 1 base from V and 7 bases from J, with 14 bases between. There are 15 residues in the CDR3. CDR3 DNA: TGTGCCAGTAGTATAGCTGGGGGGGCGTATAATGAGCAGTTCTTC. It specifies CASSIAGGAYNEQFF. Based on the CDR3 plus reference TRBV19 and TRBJ2-1, the full variable domain is DGGITQSPKYLFRKEGQNVTLSCEQNLNHDAMYWYRQDPGQGLRLIYYSQIVNDFQKGDIAEGYSVSREKKESFPLTVTSAQKNPTAFYLCASSIAGGAYNEQFFGPGTRLTVL.

The chain joins TRBV11-2 to TRBJ2-7, with TRBD1 matching 8 bases. Germline-derived CDR1 and CDR2 are SGHAT and FQNNGV. The ends lost 4 bases at V and 0 bases at J; junction bases unmatched: 5. The CDR3 extends over 15 amino acids. The CDR3: CASSYRDRSSYEQYF. CDR3 DNA sequence: TGTGCCAGCAGCTACCGGGACAGGAGCTCCTACGAGCAGTACTTC.

Notes on this clone: Because the CDR3's place on the DNA is in doubt, the DNA is left out and the CDR3 is given as listed by TCRdb. The chain is built from TRBV5-4 and TRBJ1-4. Looked up from germline, CDR1 is SGHNT and CDR2 is YYREEE (reference sequence). A total of 13 residues make up the CDR3, ends included. The CDR3 loop reads CASSILGEEKLFF.

V is TRBV30 and J is TRBJ2-7; perhaps D is TRBD1 or TRBD2 (5 bases each). Germline V gene data show CDR1 as GTSNPN and CDR2 as SVGIG (reference sequence). The CDR3 consists of 14 residues. V lost 0 bases, J lost 0 bases, and 9 bases lay in between. In DNA, the CDR3 is TGTGCCTGGAGTGTACGAGGGGACTCCTACGAGCAGTACTTC. This codes for CAWSVRGDSYEQYF.

This sequence joins TRBV29-1 and TRBJ2-4, with a possible D match to TRBD2 (6 bases). The CDR3 spans 19 residues. V lost 0 bases, J lost 1 base, and 22 bases lay in between. CDR1 and CDR2 (germline): SQVTM, ANQGSEA. Written as DNA, the CDR3 is TGCAGCGTTGAAGATCCCCCTGACCTTGGAGGGTGGGCCAAAAACATTCAGTACTTC. The encoded protein is CSVEDPPDLGGWAKNIQYF.

CDR3 residues: CASSFGQGEQYF. DNA of the CDR3: TGTGCCAGCAGCTTCGGACAGGGCGAGCAGTACTTC. The chain has TRBV5-5 and TRBJ2-7; TRBD1 agrees at 8 bases. The junction had 1 base not matched to a gene; V was cut back by 2 bases and J by 6 bases. The CDR3 is made up of 12 amino acids. Germline lookup yields CDR1 SGHKS and CDR2 YYEKEE (reference sequence).

As regards this clone: Other DNA sequences within the sample encode an identical CDR3. The rearrangement links TRBV7-9 to TRBJ2-7, with D maybe TRBD2 (6 bases). Germline loops: CDR1 SEHNR, CDR2 FQNEAQ (reference sequence). V lost 5 bases and J 0 bases, leaving 8 bases between the germline ends. The CDR3 runs 13 residues. This CDR3 reads CASSHGSSYEQYF. In DNA form, the CDR3 reads TGTGCCAGCAGCCACGGGAGCTCCTACGAGCAGTACTTC.

The CDR3, as DNA: TGTGCCAGCAGCGAAGATAGCGGGAGAGCCTACGAGCAGTACTTC. It translates to CASSEDSGRAYEQYF. The chain joins TRBV7-2 to TRBJ2-7; 9 bases are a match to TRBD2. The CDR3 is 15 amino acids. Germline loops: CDR1 SGHTA, CDR2 FQGNSA. The V and J ends lost 5 bases and 2 bases, in that order; junction bases with no gene match: 7.

As concerns this clone: The same CDR3 also results from other DNA sequences found in this sample. V gene TRBV6-5 combines with J gene TRBJ1-1, with TRBD1 matching over 9 bases. CDR3 length equals 15 residues. The germline V gene has CDR1 MNHEY and CDR2 SVGAGI. Losses at the gene ends were 0 bases for V and 3 bases for J; bases not matched to a gene: 2. The CDR3 protein is CASSYSGQGYTEAFF. The CDR3 nucleotides read TGTGCCAGCAGTTACTCCGGACAGGGGTACACTGAAGCTTTCTTT.

This clone was seen a handful of times. J is TRBJ1-2 and V is TRBV19; 7 bases match TRBD1. The length of the CDR3 is 14 residues. The germline CDR1 and CDR2 sequences are LNHDA and SQIVND (reference sequence). Unmatched junction bases numbered 5, after V lost 5 bases and J lost 2 bases. The CDR3 DNA is TGTGCCAGTAGTCTCCAGGGGGGGAACTATGGCTACACCTTC. Protein: CASSLQGGNYGYTF.

CDR3 sequence: CAISEPGQIPSGANVLTF. DNA of the CDR3: TGTGCCATCAGTGAGCCGGGACAGATTCCCTCTGGGGCCAACGTCCTGACTTTC. The V gene is TRBV10-3, the J gene TRBJ2-6; 7 bases match TRBD1. Germline V CDR1 and CDR2: ENHRY, SYGVKD. The CDR3 length is 18 residues. With V trimmed by 2 bases and J by 0 bases, 7 bases remained unmatched.

V and J are TRBV30 and TRBJ1-2; no clear D gene. V was cut by 7 bases and J by 3 bases, with 6 bases left in between. The germline V gene encodes CDR1 GTSNPN and CDR2 SVGIG (reference sequence). This CDR3 has 10 amino acids. In DNA, the CDR3 is TGTGCCTTGCAGCACTATGGCTACACCTTC. Its translation is CALQHYGYTF. Complete variable domain (other parts from reference TRBV30 and TRBJ1-2): SQTIHQWPATLVQPVGSPLSLECTVEGTSNPNLYWYRQAAGRGLQLLFYSVGIGQISSEVPQNLSASRPQDRQFILSSKKLLLSDSGFYLCALQHYGYTFGSGTRLTVV.

This chain joins TRBV27 and TRBJ2-7, with 8 positions matching TRBD2. Losses at the gene ends were 4 bases for V and 1 base for J; bases not matched to a gene: 9. This CDR3 has 16 residues. Germline V gene sequence: CDR1 MNHEY, CDR2 SMNVEV (reference sequence). CDR3 protein: CASSYSLADYSYEQYF. CDR3 nucleotides: TGTGCCAGCAGTTACTCACTAGCGGATTATTCCTACGAGCAGTACTTC.

The chain recombines TRBV4-1 with TRBJ2-3; 8 bases are shared with TRBD2. Trimming cost V 6 bases and J 4 bases; bases outside gene matches: 12. Germline CDR1 and CDR2: MGHRA and YSYEKL. The CDR3 has 16 amino acids. The DNA of the CDR3 is TGCGCCAGCAGTCCGTCGTTAGCGGGGTTCTCAGATACGCAGTATTTT. This encodes CASSPSLAGFSDTQYF.

V is TRBV4-1 and J is TRBJ1-5, with no clear D. V was clipped by 3 bases and J by 0 bases, with 15 bases between them. Germline V lookup: CDR1 MGHRA, CDR2 YSYEKL. The CDR3 is made up of 17 amino acids. CDR3 DNA sequence: TGCGCCAGCAGCCATCGGGTGGGGTCTTATAGCAATCAGCCCCAGCATTTT. Protein: CASSHRVGSYSNQPQHF.

This clone appeared once. In DNA form, the CDR3 reads TGCGCCAGCAGCCAATCCCCAGCAGGGACCGACTACGAGCAGTACTTC. Protein sequence: CASSQSPAGTDYEQYF. The chain employs TRBV4-1 and TRBJ2-7; TRBD1 or TRBD2 may be the D gene (5 bases each). Trimming left V 2 bases short and J 3 bases short, with 17 bases between. This CDR3 region has 16 residues. The germline V gene encodes CDR1 MGHRA and CDR2 YSYEKL.

This chain joins TRBV7-9 and TRBJ2-1; weak D call: TRBD2 (6 bases). The V gene lost 4 bases and the J gene lost 4 bases, with 17 bases spanning the gap. This CDR3 has 16 amino acids. Germline lookup yields CDR1 SEHNR and CDR2 FQNEAQ (reference sequence). The CDR3 DNA reads TGTGCCAGCAGCTCGACTGGACTATGGGGTTACAATGAGCAGTTCTTC. Translation gives CASSSTGLWGYNEQFF.

As regards this clone: Distinct nucleotide sequences in the sample also encode this CDR3. The chain combines TRBV5-1 with TRBJ2-7; D remains ambiguous. Between the trimmed V and J ends, which lost 1 base and 0 bases, there was a span of 8 bases. Germline lookup yields CDR1 SGHRS and CDR2 YFSETQ. The CDR3 contains 14 residues. This CDR3 reads CASSLYGSSYEQYF. CDR3 nucleotides: TGCGCCAGCAGCTTGTACGGCAGCTCCTACGAGCAGTACTTC.

The chain uses TRBV4-3 and TRBJ2-5; D is unresolved. This CDR3 contains 13 residues. V lost 3 bases, J lost 3 bases, and 8 bases lay in between. Germline CDR1 reads LGHNA; CDR2 reads YSLEER. In DNA, the CDR3 is TGCGCCAGCAGCCATCTAGTAAAAGAGACCCAGTACTTC. As protein: CASSHLVKETQYF.

As to this clone: Other nucleotide sequences from this sample produce the same CDR3. This chain links TRBV5-4 with TRBJ1-2; D remains unclear. V lost 0 bases to trimming and J lost 0 bases, with 6 bases between them. The CDR3 is made up of 14 amino acids. Per the germline V gene, CDR1 is SGHNT and CDR2 is YYREEE (reference sequence). The CDR3 here is CASSLGETNYGYTF. The CDR3 region has the DNA TGTGCCAGCAGCTTGGGGGAGACTAACTATGGCTACACCTTC.

The chain uses TRBV2 and TRBJ1-1; no reliable D call. V lost 3 bases and J lost 3, with 11 bases in between. Per germline, CDR1 SNHLY and CDR2 FYNNEI. The CDR3 length is 14 residues. The CDR3 loop reads CASSESWGDTEAFF. CDR3 bases: TGTGCCAGCAGTGAGAGTTGGGGTGACACTGAAGCTTTCTTT.